Listed below are T cell receptor beta chains from one sample, sequenced in a study of long-term antiretroviral therapy in people with HIV. The data were produced by immunoSEQ multiplex PCR, yet TCRdb's version contains in-frame clones alone and is incomplete. The table lists around 21,000 clones, around four fifths of them singletons. This specimen was unsorted PBMCs, taken 1.9 years after starting antiretroviral therapy. The receptors come from a woman between 45 and 60 years old with HIV. The CDR3 runs from the conserved cysteine through the conserved F or W. D genes are given only for firm matches. Rows give clone size only sometimes, using once, few, many, or a class for an expanded clone.

NA	TRBV9	TRBJ2-3	NA	CASSGGPDTQYF	TGTGCCAGCTCCGGGGGCCCAGATACGCAGTATTTT
NA	TRBV7-9	TRBJ1-6	NA	CASSLMGYNSPLHF	TGTGCCAGCAGCTTAATGGGGTATAATTCACCCCTCCACTTT
TRBD1	TRBV11-1	TRBJ1-3	NA	CASSRDRGPSGNTIYF	TGTGCCAGCAGCAGAGACAGGGGCCCCTCTGGAAACACCATATATTTT
TRBD1	TRBV7-6	TRBJ1-2	NA	CASSAETGGEYGYTF	TGTGCCAGCAGCGCCGAGACAGGGGGCGAGTATGGCTACACCTTC
TRBD1	TRBV28	TRBJ1-2	NA	CASTGQTYGYTF	TGTGCCAGCACGGGACAGACCTATGGCTACACCTTC
TRBD1	TRBV5-1	TRBJ1-3	NA	CASSAGTGTGNTIYF	TGCGCCAGCAGCGCCGGGACAGGGACTGGAAACACCATATATTTT
TRBD1	TRBV2	TRBJ1-2	NA	CASHTGANYGYTF	TGTGCCAGCCATACAGGGGCCAACTATGGCTACACCTTC
NA	TRBV27	TRBJ2-3	NA	CASFKKVGDHTQYF	TGTGCCAGCTTTAAGAAGGTTGGGGATCATACGCAGTATTTT
NA	TRBV6-6	TRBJ1-1	once	CASSYERGTEAFF	TGTGCCAGCAGTTACGAACGGGGCACTGAAGCTTTCTTT
NA	TRBV4-2	TRBJ2-1	NA	CASSQDGAVHNEQFF	TGTGCCAGCAGCCAAGATGGGGCAGTCCACAATGAGCAGTTCTTC
NA	TRBV7-9	TRBJ1-5	few	CASSLVGGIGDQPQHF	TGTGCCAGCAGCTTAGTCGGGGGGATAGGAGATCAGCCCCAGCATTTT
TRBD1	TRBV7-2	TRBJ1-5	NA	CASSPQQGAGQPQHF	TGTGCCAGCAGCCCTCAACAGGGGGCCGGGCAGCCCCAGCATTTT
NA	TRBV19	TRBJ1-1	NA	CASNTGTGMRAFF	TGTGCCAGTAATACGGGGACGGGTATGCGAGCTTTCTTT
NA	TRBV5-1	TRBJ2-7	few	CASSLDVYEQYF	TGCGCCAGCAGCTTGGACGTTTACGAGCAGTACTTC
TRBD1	TRBV5-8	TRBJ2-5	NA	CASSFDQGASKTQYF	TGTGCCAGCAGCTTCGACCAGGGGGCCTCAAAGACCCAGTACTTC
NA	TRBV7-9	TRBJ1-4	NA	CASSRPDEKLFF	TGTGCCAGCAGCCGACCCGATGAAAAACTGTTTTTT
TRBD2	TRBV11-2	TRBJ2-1	NA	CASTGTSTYNEQFF	TGTGCCAGCACCGGGACTAGTACCTACAATGAGCAGTTCTTC
NA	TRBV30	TRBJ2-3	NA	CAWSSRPDTQYF	TGTGCCTGGAGTTCTCGGCCGGATACGCAGTATTTT
NA	TRBV4-1	TRBJ1-1	few	CASSRDVGTEAFF	TGCGCCAGCAGCCGCGACGTTGGGACTGAAGCTTTCTTT